This is a list of T cell receptor beta chains from one sample in a study of OX40 agonist ivuxolimab in advanced cancers. Clones were sequenced by immunoSEQ multiplex PCR, and TCRdb holds only the in-frame ones, with some missing. The data hold approximately 84,000 clones, with around 86% observed a single time. Sequencing used CD4+ or CD8+ T cells sorted from blood, obtained in a trial of the OX40 agonist ivuxolimab. The receptors were gathered from an adult with an advanced solid tumor such as melanoma, head and neck, liver or kidney cancer. Both conserved end residues are part of each CDR3. The D gene is left open where the match is weak. Part of the rows lack a size; the others show once, few, many or a class for expanded clones.

v_call	d_call	cdr3_length	clone_size	j_call	cdr3_aa	cdr3_nt
TRBV7-9	NA	16	NA	TRBJ2-1	CASSFGGSGFWDEQFF	TGTGCCAGCAGCTTCGGAGGGTCAGGTTTTTGGGATGAGCAGTTCTTC
TRBV9	TRBD1	14	few	TRBJ1-1	CASSSGTGYTEAFF	TGTGCCAGCAGCTCCGGGACAGGGTACACTGAAGCTTTCTTT
TRBV6-6	NA	13	many	TRBJ2-7	CASSRDGSYEQYF	TGTGCCAGCAGTCGGGACGGTAGCTACGAGCAGTACTTC
TRBV6-5	NA	13	NA	TRBJ1-1	CASSLGEATEAFF	TGTGCCAGCAGTCTCGGGGAGGCCACTGAAGCTTTCTTT
TRBV10-3	NA	14	once	TRBJ2-5	CAISESGGKETQYF	TGTGCCATCAGTGAGTCCGGAGGGAAAGAGACCCAGTACTTC
TRBV28	NA	17	NA	TRBJ1-2	CASSELFLLRRVYGYTF	TGTGCCAGCAGCGAGCTTTTTTTACTTAGGAGGGTCTATGGCTACACCTTC
TRBV7-3	TRBD1	19	NA	TRBJ1-2	CASSLRASGTGGRNYGYTF	TGTGCCAGCAGCTTAAGGGCTTCCGGGACAGGGGGCAGGAACTATGGCTACACCTTC
TRBV6-5	NA	16	NA	TRBJ2-5	CASSYSLSDSQETQYF	TGTGCCAGCAGTTACTCTTTGTCGGATTCCCAAGAGACCCAGTACTTC
TRBV6-1	TRBD2	17	NA	TRBJ2-3	CASSVPTSGPSTDTQYF	TGTGCCAGCAGTGTCCCGACTAGCGGGCCAAGCACAGATACGCAGTATTTT
TRBV19	NA	14	few	TRBJ1-6	CASSPNREGSPLHF	TGTGCCAGTAGTCCGAACAGGGAGGGTTCACCCCTCCACTTT
TRBV7-2	NA	14	NA	TRBJ1-6	CASSLALKNSPLHF	TGTGCCAGCAGCTTAGCCCTGAAGAATTCACCCCTCCACTTT
TRBV11-2	NA	16	NA	TRBJ2-3	CASSPRLGEYTDTQYF	TGTGCCAGCAGCCCTAGGCTCGGAGAGTACACAGATACGCAGTATTTT
TRBV5-1	TRBD1	15	NA	TRBJ1-2	CASSLTRDSNYGYTF	TGCGCCAGCAGCTTGACCCGGGACAGTAACTATGGCTACACCTTC
TRBV18	NA	17	NA	TRBJ2-3	CASSRSIAELSTDTQYF	TGTGCCAGCTCAAGGAGCATAGCGGAGTTAAGCACAGATACGCAGTATTTT
TRBV7-9	NA	14	NA	TRBJ2-5	CASSPLGNLVTQYF	TGTGCCAGCAGCCCCTTGGGGAATCTGGTTACCCAGTACTTC
TRBV6-1	NA	15	NA	TRBJ2-5	CASSEVERAQETQYF	TGTGCCAGCAGTGAAGTAGAAAGGGCCCAAGAGACCCAGTACTTC
TRBV15	NA	12	NA	TRBJ1-5	CATSRANQPQHF	TGTGCCACCAGCAGAGCAAATCAGCCCCAGCATTTT
TRBV5-5	NA	14	NA	TRBJ1-2	CASSLVPGSYGYTF	TGTGCCAGCAGCTTGGTTCCGGGGTCCTATGGCTACACCTTC